This TCR beta chain appears in the sequencing data of a study of control samples from healthy donors and cancer patients (dated by TCRdb to the early 2020s). Preparation of the library involved the immunoSEQ multiplex PCR assay. The table was pulled from immuneACCESS by TCRdb, which kept in-frame rearrangements only. Such tables lose some clones; where checked, under half of the loss comes from unresolved V genes, and the rest has no known cause. The sample's own table lists fewer than 200,000 clones. The ten biggest clones cover roughly 2% of the sample. Compared with germline, V lacks 4 bases and J lacks 4 bases; bases without a gene match: 4. Inclusive of the bounding cysteine and phenylalanine, the CDR3 is 15 residues long. The sequence is cut down to CDR3 DNA, 45 bases in frame from base 1. The germline V gene gives CDR1 as MGHRA and CDR2 as YSYEKL. As regards this clone: The antigen this receptor binds is unknown.

The chain is assembled from TRBV4-1 and TRBJ1-5; 10 bases in the junction line up with TRBD1. Specimen: blood. This clonotype was sampled from a woman under 40 in good health. The CDR3 protein sequence reads: CASSLWTGGNQPQHF. At the DNA level, the sequence is TGCGCCAGCAGCCTCTGGACAGGGGGGAATCAGCCCCAGCATTTT.